Described below is a single T cell receptor beta chain sequence and its context. This sample is drawn from a study of blood T cell repertoires in COVID-19. Sequencing used immunoSEQ multiplex PCR; TCRdb keeps in-frame clones, though not all of them. The sample lists over 350,000 clones, around nine tenths seen once, with about 4.5% in the top ten. The receptor comes from a woman in her twenties or thirties with acute or convalescent COVID-19. The specimen sequenced was peripheral blood.

CDR3 amino acids: CASSRSRDRSSPLHF. CDR3 DNA: TGTGCCAGCAGTCGGAGCAGGGACAGGAGTTCACCCCTCCACTTT. V usage is TRBV3-1 (or the pseudogene TRBV3-2) and J usage is TRBJ1-6; TRBD1 aligns across 8 bases. J gave up 9 bases and V 6 bases, and 10 bases lay outside the gene matches. CDR1 is LGHDT, CDR2 YNNKEL, per germline (reference sequence). The CDR3 is 15 residues long.